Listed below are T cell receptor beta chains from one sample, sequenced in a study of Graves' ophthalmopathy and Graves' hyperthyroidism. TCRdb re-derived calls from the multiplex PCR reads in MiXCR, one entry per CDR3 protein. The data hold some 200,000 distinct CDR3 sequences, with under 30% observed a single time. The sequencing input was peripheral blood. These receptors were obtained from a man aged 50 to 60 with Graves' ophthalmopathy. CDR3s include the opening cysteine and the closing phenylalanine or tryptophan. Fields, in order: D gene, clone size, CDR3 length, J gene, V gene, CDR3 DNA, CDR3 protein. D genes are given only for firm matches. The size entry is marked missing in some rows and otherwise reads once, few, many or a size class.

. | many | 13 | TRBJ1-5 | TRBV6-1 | TGTGCCAGCAGTGAGAGCAGGGTTCAGCCCCAGCATTTT | CASSESRVQPQHF
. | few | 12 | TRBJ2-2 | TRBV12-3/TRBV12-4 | TGTGCCAGCCTCGCCCCGGGGGGGGAGCTGTTTTTT | CASLAPGGELFF
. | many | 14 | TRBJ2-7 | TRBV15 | TGTGCCACCAGCAGAGTAGGGCAAGGCTTAGAGCAGTACTTC | CATSRVGQGLEQYF
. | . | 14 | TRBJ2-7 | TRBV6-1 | TGTGCCAGCAGTGAAGTCACAAACACCTACGAGCAGTACTTC | CASSEVTNTYEQYF
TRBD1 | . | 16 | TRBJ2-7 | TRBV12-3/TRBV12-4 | TGTGCCAGCAGTCACGACCCGGGACAGGGGGCTAACGAGCAGTACTTC | CASSHDPGQGANEQYF
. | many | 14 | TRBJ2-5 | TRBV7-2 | TGTGCCAGCAGGGGTCTAGGGGGCCAAGAGACCCAGTACTTC | CASRGLGGQETQYF
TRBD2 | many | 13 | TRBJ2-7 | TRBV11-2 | TGTGCCAGCAGCGCGGGACTAGCGGGAGGGCCTTACTTC | CASSAGLAGGPYF
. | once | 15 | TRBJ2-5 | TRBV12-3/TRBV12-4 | TGTGCCAGCAGTTTTCCCCAGGGATACGGAGAGACCCAGTACTTC | CASSFPQGYGETQYF
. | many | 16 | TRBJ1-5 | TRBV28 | TGTGCCAGCAGTTGGGTCGTCGGACATCAAAATCAGCCCCAGCATTTT | CASSWVVGHQNQPQHF
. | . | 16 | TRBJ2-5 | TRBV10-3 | TGTGCCATCAGCTATGTAATGAGCCCCTCCCAAGAGACCCAGTACTTC | CAISYVMSPSQETQYF
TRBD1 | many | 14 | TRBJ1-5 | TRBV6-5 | TGTGCCAGCAGTAGCTGGGACAGCGATCAGCCCCAGCATTTT | CASSSWDSDQPQHF
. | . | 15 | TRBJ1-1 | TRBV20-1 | TGCAGTGCTAGAGTGGTGTTTCTGGGGGGCACTGAAGCTTTCTTT | CSARVVFLGGTEAFF
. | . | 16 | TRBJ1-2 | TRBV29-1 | TGCAGTTGTTGGGGGCCCTCCCGGGGGCTTAACTATGGCTACACCTTC | CSCWGPSRGLNYGYTF
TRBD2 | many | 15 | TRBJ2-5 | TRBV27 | TGTGCCAGCAGTTTCACACTAGCGGGACTGGAGACCCAGTACTTC | CASSFTLAGLETQYF
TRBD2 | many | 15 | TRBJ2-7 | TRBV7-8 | TGTGCCAGCAGCTTAGCCCGGCGGGAGGGGTACGAGCAGTACTTC | CASSLARREGYEQYF
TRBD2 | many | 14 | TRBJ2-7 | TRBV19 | TGTGCCAGTAGCCAGACTAGCGGGAGTTACGAGCAGTACTTC | CASSQTSGSYEQYF
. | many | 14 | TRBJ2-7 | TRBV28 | TGTGCCAGTGGTTTTTTAGATGACTCCTACGAGCAGTACTTC | CASGFLDDSYEQYF
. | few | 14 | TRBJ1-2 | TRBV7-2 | TGTGCCAGCAGTTTCCGGGACCTTAACTATGGCTACACCTTC | CASSFRDLNYGYTF
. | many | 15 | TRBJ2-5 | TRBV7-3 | TGTGCCAGCAGCCCGGGTCGGTCCGCACAAGAGACCCAGTACTTC | CASSPGRSAQETQYF
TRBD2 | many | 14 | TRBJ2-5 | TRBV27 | TGTGCCAGCAGTTCCATAGCGGGGGAAGAGACCCAGTACTTC | CASSSIAGEETQYF
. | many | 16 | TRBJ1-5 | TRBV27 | TGTGCCAGCAGTTTGCGGACGGGGCCCCTCAATCAGCCCCAGCATTTT | CASSLRTGPLNQPQHF
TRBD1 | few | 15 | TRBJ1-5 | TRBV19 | TGTGCCAGTAGCTGGGACAGGGGGTCGAATCAGCCCCAGCATTTT | CASSWDRGSNQPQHF
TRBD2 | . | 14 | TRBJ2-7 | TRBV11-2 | TGTGCCAGCAGCTCCCTGGGGGGGGCCTACGAGCAGTACTTC | CASSSLGGAYEQYF
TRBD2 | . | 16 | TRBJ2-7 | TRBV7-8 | TGTGCCAGCAGCCGAGAACCTTGGGGACTAGCGGGGGAGCAGTACTTC | CASSREPWGLAGEQYF
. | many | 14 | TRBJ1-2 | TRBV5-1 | TGCGCCAGCAGCTTGGAGGGGCGCTTGAATGGCTACACCTTC | CASSLEGRLNGYTF
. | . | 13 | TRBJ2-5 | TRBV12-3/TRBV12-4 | TGTGCCAGCAGTCGAAACCTAGGGGAGACCCAGTACTTC | CASSRNLGETQYF
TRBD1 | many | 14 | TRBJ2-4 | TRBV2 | TGTGCCAGCAGCGACAGGGGGCTCAAAAACATTCAGTACTTC | CASSDRGLKNIQYF
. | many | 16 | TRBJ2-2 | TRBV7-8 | TGTGCCAGCAGCTTAGCGTACCGGGGGAGAACCGGGGAGCTGTTTTTT | CASSLAYRGRTGELFF
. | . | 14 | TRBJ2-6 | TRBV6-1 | TGTGCCAGCAGTGAAGGGGATGGGGCCAACGTCCTGACTTTC | CASSEGDGANVLTF
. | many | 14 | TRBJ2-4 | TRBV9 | TGTGCCAGCAGCGTAGGTGGGGCCCCAAACATTCAGTACTTC | CASSVGGAPNIQYF
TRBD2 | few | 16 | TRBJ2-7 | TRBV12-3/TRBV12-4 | TGTGCCAGCAGCCACAGGAGCGGGATGCGAACATACGAGCAGTACTTC | CASSHRSGMRTYEQYF
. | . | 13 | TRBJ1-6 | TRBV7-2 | TGTGCCAGCAGCTTACCGGGACTAGTCGACCTCCACTTT | CASSLPGLVDLHF
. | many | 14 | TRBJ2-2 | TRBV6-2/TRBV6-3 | TGTGCCAGCAGCACGGGACTCCTCACCGGGGAGCTGTTTTTT | CASSTGLLTGELFF
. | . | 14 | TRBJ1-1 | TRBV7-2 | TGTGCCAGCAGCCTTCCCACTTGGAGCACTGAAGCTTTCTTT | CASSLPTWSTEAFF
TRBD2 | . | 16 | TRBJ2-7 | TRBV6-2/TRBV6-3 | TGTGCCAGCAGCGAGCGAGCCGGGACTAGGGGATGGGAGCAGTACTTC | CASSERAGTRGWEQYF
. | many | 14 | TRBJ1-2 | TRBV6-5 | TGTGCCAGCAGACCCGGCCCGAGGGACTATGGCTACACCTTC | CASRPGPRDYGYTF
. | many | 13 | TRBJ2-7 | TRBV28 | TGTGCCAGCCAGACCCCCTCATCCTACGAGCAGTACTTC | CASQTPSSYEQYF